The rows below give T cell receptor beta chains drawn from one sample of a study of cytomegalovirus exposure and HLA in healthy donors. The assay was immunoSEQ multiplex PCR, and TCRdb's table has in-frame clones only and misses some. The profile shows 100,000 to 150,000 clones, under 20% of them singletons. The source material was PBMCs. The source of these receptors is a female donor in good health and CMV-seropositive. The CDR3 runs from the conserved cysteine through the conserved F or W. The order of the fields is V gene, J gene, CDR3 protein.

TRBV19	TRBJ1-5	CASTTGTGADQPQHF
TRBV5-6	TRBJ1-5	CASSAGTGFQPQHF
TRBV7-3	TRBJ1-1	CASSLRPTGSAEAFF
TRBV4-3	TRBJ2-7	CASSQGFGREDYEQYF
TRBV7-7	TRBJ2-2	CATGTGTTGELFF
TRBV28	TRBJ1-1	CASSLGFLGDRRSSTEAFF
TRBV7-8	TRBJ2-5	CASSQAWRQGGFQETQYF
TRBV6-6	TRBJ1-2	CASSYSGQSYGYTF
TRBV9	TRBJ2-3	CASSIGLAGDTQYF
TRBV7-9	TRBJ1-5	CASSLASYQPQHF
TRBV7-9	TRBJ1-1	CASSLVTGRDTEAFF
TRBV7-2	TRBJ1-2	CASSRWDRINYGYTF
TRBV28	TRBJ2-7	CASGETGYEQYF
TRBV6-5	TRBJ2-7	CASSYGSQGAGYEQYF
TRBV9	TRBJ1-1	CASSAQGGNTEAFF
TRBV4-2	TRBJ2-3	CASSAQTSGSTDTQYF
TRBV20-1	TRBJ1-1	CSASGGAEAFF
TRBV27	TRBJ2-2	CASSPTGGYTGELFF
TRBV5-1	TRBJ2-1	CASSLRPLNEQFF
TRBV28	TRBJ1-5	CASSAPVYQPQHF
TRBV27	TRBJ1-1	CASSFPGGAEAFF
TRBV28	TRBJ1-5	CASSWGGNQPQHF
TRBV30	TRBJ1-5	CAWSGNRGVKQPQHF
TRBV7-9	TRBJ1-1	CASRLDWSITEAFF
TRBV27	TRBJ1-2	CASGPQWTGGEGYTF
TRBV27	TRBJ2-1	CASSSGTSGRNEQFF
TRBV6-5	TRBJ2-3	CASSYGLARDTQYF